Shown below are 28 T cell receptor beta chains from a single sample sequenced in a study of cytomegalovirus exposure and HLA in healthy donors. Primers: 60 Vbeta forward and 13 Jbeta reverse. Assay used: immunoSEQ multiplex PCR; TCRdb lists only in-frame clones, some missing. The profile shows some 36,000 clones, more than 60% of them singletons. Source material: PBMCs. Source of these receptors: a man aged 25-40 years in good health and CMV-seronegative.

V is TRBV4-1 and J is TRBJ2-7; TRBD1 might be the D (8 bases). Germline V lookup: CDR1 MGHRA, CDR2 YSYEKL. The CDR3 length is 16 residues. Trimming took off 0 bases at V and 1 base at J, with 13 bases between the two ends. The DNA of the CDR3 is TGCGCCAGCAGCCAAGATAACAGGGGGGGATCCTACGAGCAGTACTTC. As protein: CASSQDNRGGSYEQYF.

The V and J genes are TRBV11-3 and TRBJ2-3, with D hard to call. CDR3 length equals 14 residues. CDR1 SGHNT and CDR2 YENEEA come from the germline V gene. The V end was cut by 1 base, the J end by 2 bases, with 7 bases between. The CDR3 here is CASSLGHTTDTQYF. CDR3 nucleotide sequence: TGTGCCAGCAGCTTAGGTCACACCACAGATACGCAGTATTTT.

This CDR3 reads CASMEAGAAGELFF. CDR3 sequence (DNA): TGCGCCAGCATGGAGGCAGGGGCCGCCGGGGAGCTGTTTTTT. This chain joins TRBV10-1 and TRBJ2-2, with D perhaps matching TRBD1 (6 bases). The germline V gene has CDR1 WNHNN and CDR2 SYGVQD (reference sequence). The CDR3 totals 14 residues. The V gene lost 7 bases and the J gene lost 6 bases, with 15 bases spanning the gap.

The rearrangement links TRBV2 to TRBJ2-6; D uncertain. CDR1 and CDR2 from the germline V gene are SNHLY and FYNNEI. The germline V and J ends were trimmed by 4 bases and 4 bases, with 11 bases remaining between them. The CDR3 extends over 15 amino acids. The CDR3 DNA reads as TGTGCCAGCAGTGCACAGAAGATGGGGGCCAACGTCCTGACTTTC. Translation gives CASSAQKMGANVLTF.

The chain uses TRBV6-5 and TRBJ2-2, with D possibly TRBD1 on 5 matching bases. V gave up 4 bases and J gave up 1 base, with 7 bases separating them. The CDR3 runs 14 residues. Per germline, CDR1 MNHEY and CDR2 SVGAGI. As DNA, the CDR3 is TGTGCCAGCAGTTTTGGACAGAACACCGGGGAGCTGTTTTTT. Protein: CASSFGQNTGELFF.

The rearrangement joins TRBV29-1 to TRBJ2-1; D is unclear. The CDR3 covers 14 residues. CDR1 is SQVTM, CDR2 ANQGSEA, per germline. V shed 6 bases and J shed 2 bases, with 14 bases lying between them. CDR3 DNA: TGCAGCGTCGTAGCAGAGCCCACCTACAATGAGCAGTTCTTC. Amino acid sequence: CSVVAEPTYNEQFF.

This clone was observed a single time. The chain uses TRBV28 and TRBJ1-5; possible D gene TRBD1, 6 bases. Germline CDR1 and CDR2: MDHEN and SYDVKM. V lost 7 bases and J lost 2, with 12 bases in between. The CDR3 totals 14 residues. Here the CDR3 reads CASISKGGNQPQHF. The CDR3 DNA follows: TGTGCCAGCATCTCGAAGGGGGGCAATCAGCCCCAGCATTTT.

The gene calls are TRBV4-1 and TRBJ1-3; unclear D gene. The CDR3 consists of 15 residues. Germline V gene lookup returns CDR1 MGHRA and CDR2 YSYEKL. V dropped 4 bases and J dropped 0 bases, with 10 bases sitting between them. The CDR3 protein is CASSLPGSSGNTIYF. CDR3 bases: TGCGCCAGCAGCCTGCCCGGGAGCTCTGGAAACACCATATATTTT.

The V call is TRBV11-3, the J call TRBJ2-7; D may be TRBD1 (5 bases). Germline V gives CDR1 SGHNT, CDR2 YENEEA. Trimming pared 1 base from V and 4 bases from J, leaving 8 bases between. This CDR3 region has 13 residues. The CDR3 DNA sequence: TGTGCCAGCAGCTTAGGGGGCAGTTACGAGCAGTACTTC. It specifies CASSLGGSYEQYF.

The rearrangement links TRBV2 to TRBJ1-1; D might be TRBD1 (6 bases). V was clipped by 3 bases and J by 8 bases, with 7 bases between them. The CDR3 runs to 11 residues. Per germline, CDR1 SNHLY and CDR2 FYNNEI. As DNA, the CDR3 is TGTGCCAGCAGTGACAGGGGAGAAGCTTTCTTT. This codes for CASSDRGEAFF. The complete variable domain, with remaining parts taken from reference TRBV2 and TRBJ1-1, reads EPEVTQTPSHQVTQMGQEVILRCVPISNHLYFYWYRQILGQKVEFLVSFYNNEISEKSEIFDDQFSVERPDGSNFTLKIRSTKLEDSAMYFCASSDRGEAFFGQGTRLTVV.

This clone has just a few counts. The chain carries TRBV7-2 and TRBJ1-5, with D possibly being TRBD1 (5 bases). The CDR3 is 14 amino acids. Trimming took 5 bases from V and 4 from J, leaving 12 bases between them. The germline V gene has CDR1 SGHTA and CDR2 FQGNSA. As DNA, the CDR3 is TGTGCCAGCAGCCGCGGGGGTTGGAATCAGCCCCAGCATTTT. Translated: CASSRGGWNQPQHF.

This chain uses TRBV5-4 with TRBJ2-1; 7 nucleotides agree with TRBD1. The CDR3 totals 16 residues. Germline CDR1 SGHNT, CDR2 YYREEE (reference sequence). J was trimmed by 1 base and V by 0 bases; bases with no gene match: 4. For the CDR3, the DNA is TGTGCCAGCAGCTTGGCCGGGACAGCTTCCTACAATGAGCAGTTCTTC. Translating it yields CASSLAGTASYNEQFF.

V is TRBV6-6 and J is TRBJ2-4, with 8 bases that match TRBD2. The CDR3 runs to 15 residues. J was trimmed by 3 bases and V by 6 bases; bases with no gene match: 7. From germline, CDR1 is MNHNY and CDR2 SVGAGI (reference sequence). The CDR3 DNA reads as TGTGCCAGCAGCATAGCGGGGTCTGGCAAAAACATTCAGTACTTC. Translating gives CASSIAGSGKNIQYF.

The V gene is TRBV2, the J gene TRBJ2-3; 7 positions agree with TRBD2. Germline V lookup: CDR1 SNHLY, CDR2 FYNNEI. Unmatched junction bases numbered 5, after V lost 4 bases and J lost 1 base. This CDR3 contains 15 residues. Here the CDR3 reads CASSVGLAGTDTQYF. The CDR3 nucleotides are TGTGCCAGCAGTGTCGGGCTAGCGGGCACAGATACGCAGTATTTT.

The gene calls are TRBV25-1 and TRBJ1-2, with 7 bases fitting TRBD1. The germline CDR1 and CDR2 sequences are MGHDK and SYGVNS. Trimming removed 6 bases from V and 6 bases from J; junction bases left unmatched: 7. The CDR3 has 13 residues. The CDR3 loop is CASRDRLVDGYTF. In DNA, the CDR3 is TGTGCCAGCAGGGACAGGCTTGTGGATGGCTACACCTTC.

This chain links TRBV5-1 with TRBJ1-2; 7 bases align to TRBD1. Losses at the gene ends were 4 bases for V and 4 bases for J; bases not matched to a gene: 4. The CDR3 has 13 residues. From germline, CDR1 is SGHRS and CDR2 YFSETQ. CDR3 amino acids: CASSGGTAYGYTF. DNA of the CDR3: TGCGCCAGCAGCGGCGGGACAGCCTATGGCTACACCTTC.

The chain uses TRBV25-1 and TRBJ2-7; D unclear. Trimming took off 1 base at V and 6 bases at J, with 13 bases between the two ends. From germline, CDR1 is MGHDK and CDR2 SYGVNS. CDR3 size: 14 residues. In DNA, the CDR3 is TGTGCCAGCAGTGAATTCGTTCGCCCCGGCGAGCAGTACTTC. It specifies CASSEFVRPGEQYF.

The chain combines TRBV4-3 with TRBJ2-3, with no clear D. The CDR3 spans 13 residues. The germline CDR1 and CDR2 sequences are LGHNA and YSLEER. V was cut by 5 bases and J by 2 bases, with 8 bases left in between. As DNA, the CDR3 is TGCGCCAGCAGCTTTCGACACACAGATACGCAGTATTTT. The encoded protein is CASSFRHTDTQYF.

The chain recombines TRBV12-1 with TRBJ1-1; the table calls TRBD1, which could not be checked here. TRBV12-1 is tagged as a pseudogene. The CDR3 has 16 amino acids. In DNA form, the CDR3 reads TGTGCCAGCAGCTCCGTCTCCGGGCCCAGGGTCACTGAAGCTTTCTTT. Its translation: CASSSVSGPRVTEAFF.

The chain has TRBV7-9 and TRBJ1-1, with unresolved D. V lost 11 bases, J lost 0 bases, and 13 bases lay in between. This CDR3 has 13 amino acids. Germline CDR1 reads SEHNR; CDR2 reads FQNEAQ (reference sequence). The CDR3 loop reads CAQETTMNTEAFF. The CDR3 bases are TGTGCCCAAGAAACCACTATGAACACTGAAGCTTTCTTT.

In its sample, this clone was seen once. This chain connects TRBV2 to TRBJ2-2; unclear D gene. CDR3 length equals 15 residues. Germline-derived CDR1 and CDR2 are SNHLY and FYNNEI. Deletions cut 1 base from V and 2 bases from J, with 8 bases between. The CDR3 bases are TGTGCCAGCAGTGAAGGGCAGTACAACACCGGGGAGCTGTTTTTT. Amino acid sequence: CASSEGQYNTGELFF.

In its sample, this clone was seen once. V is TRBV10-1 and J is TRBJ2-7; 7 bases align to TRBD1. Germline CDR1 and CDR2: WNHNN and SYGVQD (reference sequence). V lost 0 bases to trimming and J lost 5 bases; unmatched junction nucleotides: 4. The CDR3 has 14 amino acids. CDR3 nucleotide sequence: TGCGCCAGCAGTGAGTCGACAGGGCGCGACGAGCAGTACTTC. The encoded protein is CASSESTGRDEQYF.

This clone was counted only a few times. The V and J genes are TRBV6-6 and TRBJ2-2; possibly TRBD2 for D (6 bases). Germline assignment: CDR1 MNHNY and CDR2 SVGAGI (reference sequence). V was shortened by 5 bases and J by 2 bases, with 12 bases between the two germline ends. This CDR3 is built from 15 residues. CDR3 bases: TGTGCCAGCAGTCCCGGGACTCGAAACACCGGGGAGCTGTTTTTT. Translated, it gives CASSPGTRNTGELFF.

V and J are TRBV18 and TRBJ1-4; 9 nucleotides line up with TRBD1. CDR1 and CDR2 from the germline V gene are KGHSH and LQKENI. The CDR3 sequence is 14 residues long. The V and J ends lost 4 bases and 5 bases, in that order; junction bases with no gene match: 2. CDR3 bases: TGTGCCAGCTCACTGGGACAGGGAAATGAAAAACTGTTTTTT. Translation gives CASSLGQGNEKLFF.

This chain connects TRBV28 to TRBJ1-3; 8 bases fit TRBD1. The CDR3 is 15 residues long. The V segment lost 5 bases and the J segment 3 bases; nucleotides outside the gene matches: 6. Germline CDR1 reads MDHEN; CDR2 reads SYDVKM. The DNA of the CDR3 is TGTGCCAGCAGTCCCCCAGGGGGCTATGGAAACACCATATATTTT. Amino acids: CASSPPGGYGNTIYF.

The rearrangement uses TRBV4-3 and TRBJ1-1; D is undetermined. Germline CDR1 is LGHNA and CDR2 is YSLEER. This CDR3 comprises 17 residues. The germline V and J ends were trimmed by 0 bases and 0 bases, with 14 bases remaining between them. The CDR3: CASSQDSRRAMNTEAFF. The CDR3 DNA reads TGCGCCAGCAGCCAAGATTCCAGGAGGGCAATGAACACTGAAGCTTTCTTT.

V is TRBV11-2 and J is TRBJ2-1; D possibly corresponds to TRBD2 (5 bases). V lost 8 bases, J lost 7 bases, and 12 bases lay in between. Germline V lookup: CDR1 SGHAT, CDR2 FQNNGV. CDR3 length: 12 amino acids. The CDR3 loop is CASQRDSNEQFF. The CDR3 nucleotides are TGTGCCAGCCAACGGGATTCTAATGAGCAGTTCTTC.

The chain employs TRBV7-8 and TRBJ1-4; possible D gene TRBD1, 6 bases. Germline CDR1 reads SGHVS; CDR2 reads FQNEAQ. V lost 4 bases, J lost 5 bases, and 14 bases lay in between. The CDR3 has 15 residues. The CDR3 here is CASSSRTELNEKLFF. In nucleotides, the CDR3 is TGTGCCAGCAGCTCCCGGACAGAACTGAATGAAAAACTGTTTTTT. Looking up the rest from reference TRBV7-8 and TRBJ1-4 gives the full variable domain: GAGVSQSPRYKVAKRGQDVALRCDPISGHVSLFWYQQALGQGPEFLTYFQNEAQLDKSGLPSDRFFAERPEGSVSTLKIQRTQQEDSAVYLCASSSRTELNEKLFFGSGTQLSVL.